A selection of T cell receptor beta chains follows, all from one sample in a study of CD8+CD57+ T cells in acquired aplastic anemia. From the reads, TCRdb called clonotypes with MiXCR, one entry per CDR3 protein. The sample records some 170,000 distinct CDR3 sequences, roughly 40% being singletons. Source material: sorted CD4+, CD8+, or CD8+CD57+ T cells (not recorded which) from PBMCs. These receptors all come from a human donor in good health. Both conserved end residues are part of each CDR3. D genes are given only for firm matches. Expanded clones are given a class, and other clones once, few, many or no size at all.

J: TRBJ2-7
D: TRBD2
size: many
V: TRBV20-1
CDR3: CSARDRSGVNIYF
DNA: TGCAGTGCTAGAGATCGGAGCGGGGTAAATATCTACTTC

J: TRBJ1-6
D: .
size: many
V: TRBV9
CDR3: CASSAGDRYSPLHF
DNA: TGTGCCAGCAGCGCGGGGGACCGATATTCACCCCTCCACTTT

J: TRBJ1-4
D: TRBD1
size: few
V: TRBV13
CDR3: CASSLKQGVEKLFF
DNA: TGTGCCAGCAGCCTAAAACAGGGGGTTGAAAAACTGTTTTTT

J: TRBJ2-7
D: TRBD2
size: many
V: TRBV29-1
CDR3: CSVRTSGSSYEQYF
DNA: TGCAGCGTACGAACTAGCGGGAGCTCCTACGAGCAGTACTTC

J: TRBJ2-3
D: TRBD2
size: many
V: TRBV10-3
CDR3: CAISEGRGGHTDTQYF
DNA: TGTGCCATCAGTGAGGGGCGGGGGGGCCACACAGATACGCAGTATTTT

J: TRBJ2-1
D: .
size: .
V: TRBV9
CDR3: CASSVEGRIFDEQFF
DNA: TGTGCCAGCAGCGTAGAAGGACGGATTTTCGATGAGCAGTTCTTC

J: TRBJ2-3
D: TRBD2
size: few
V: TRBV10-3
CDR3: CASSLWGGSGTDTQYF
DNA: TGTGCCAGCAGTTTATGGGGCGGGAGCGGTACAGATACGCAGTATTTT

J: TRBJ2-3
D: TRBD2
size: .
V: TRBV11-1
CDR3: CASSPTLAGGRTDTQYF
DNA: TGTGCCAGCAGCCCTACTCTAGCGGGGGGCCGCACAGATACGCAGTATTTT

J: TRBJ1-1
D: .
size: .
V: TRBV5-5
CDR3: CASSLGQGGGTEAFF
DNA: TGTGCCAGCAGCTTGGGGCAGGGTGGGGGCACTGAAGCTTTCTTT

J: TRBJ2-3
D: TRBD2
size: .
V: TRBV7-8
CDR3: CASSPAGGRAPDTQYF
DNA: TGTGCCAGCAGCCCGGCGGGGGGGCGCGCCCCAGATACGCAGTATTTT

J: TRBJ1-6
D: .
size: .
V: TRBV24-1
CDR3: CATSSPGGSPLHF
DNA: TGTGCCACCAGTTCTCCCGGCGGTTCACCCCTCCACTTT

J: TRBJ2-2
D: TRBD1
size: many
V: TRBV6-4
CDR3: CASSHKGQGMTGELFF
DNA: TGTGCCAGCAGCCATAAGGGACAGGGGATGACCGGGGAGCTGTTTTTT

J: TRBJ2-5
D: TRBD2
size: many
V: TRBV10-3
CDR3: CAISESSSGGKTQCF
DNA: TGTGCCATCAGTGAGTCGTCTAGCGGGGGTAAGACCCAGTGCTTC

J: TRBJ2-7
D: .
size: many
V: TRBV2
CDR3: CASSISWTLQYF
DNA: TGTGCCAGCAGTATTTCCTGGACGCTGCAGTACTTC

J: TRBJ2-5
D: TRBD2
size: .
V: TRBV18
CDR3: CASSPLAGGIQETQYF
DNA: TGTGCCAGCTCACCGCTAGCGGGGGGGATCCAAGAGACCCAGTACTTC

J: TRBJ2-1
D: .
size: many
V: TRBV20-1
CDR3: CSARDVGSSSYNEQFF
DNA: TGCAGTGCTAGAGACGTGGGGTCGAGCTCCTACAATGAGCAGTTCTTC

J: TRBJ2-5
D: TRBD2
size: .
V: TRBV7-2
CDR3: CASSEAGRETQYF
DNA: TGTGCCAGCAGCGAAGCGGGACGGGAGACCCAGTACTTC

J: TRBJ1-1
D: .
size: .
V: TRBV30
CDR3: CAWSVSTEAFF
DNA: TGTGCCTGGAGTGTAAGTACTGAAGCTTTCTTT

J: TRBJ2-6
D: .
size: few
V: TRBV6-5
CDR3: CASSYETAISGANVLTF
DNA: TGTGCCAGCAGTTACGAGACGGCCATTTCTGGGGCCAACGTCCTGACTTTC

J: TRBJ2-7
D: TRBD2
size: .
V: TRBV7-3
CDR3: CASSLIWGTAGGPTYEQYF
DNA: TGTGCCAGCAGCTTAATTTGGGGAACGGCGGGAGGGCCCACCTACGAGCAGTACTTC

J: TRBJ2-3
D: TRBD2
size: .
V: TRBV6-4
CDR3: CASSDSGVAGGPYTQCF
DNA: TGTGCCAGCAGTGACTCGGGGGTAGCGGGAGGGCCATATACGCAGTGTTTT

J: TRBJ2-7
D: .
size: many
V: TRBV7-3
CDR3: CASSPQGGTSSYEQYF
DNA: TGTGCCAGCAGCCCGCAGGGGGGGACCAGCTCCTACGAGCAGTACTTC

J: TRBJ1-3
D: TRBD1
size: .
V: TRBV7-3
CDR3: CASSLQSQGARNTIYF
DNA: TGCGCCAGCAGCTTGCAGTCACAGGGGGCCAGAAACACCATATATTTT

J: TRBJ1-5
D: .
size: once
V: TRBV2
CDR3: CASRKQDGNQPQHF
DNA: TGTGCCAGCAGGAAACAGGATGGCAATCAGCCCCAGCATTTT

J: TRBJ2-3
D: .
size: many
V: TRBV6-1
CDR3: CASSTLTADTQYF
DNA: TGTGCCAGCAGTACGCTCACAGCAGATACGCAGTATTTT

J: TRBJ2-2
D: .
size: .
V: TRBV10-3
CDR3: CAISGQTDTGELFF
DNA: TGTGCCATCAGTGGACAGACCGACACCGGGGAGCTGTTTTTT

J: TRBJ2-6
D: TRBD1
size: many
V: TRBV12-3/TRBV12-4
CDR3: CASSLGTGGVRVNVLTF
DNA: TGTGCCAGCAGTTTAGGGACAGGGGGCGTTAGGGTCAACGTCCTGACTTTC

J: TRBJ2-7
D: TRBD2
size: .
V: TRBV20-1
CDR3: CSARDQRGDDYEQYF
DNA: TGCAGTGCTAGAGATCAGCGGGGGGACGACTACGAGCAGTACTTC

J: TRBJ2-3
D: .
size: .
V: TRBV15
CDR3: CATSRRGGGTDTQYF
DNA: TGTGCCACCAGCAGGAGGGGCGGGGGCACAGATACGCAGTATTTT

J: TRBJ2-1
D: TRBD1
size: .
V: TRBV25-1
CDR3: CASSGGQGQLRASYNEQFF
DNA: TGTGCCAGCAGTGGGGGACAGGGTCAACTCAGGGCCTCCTACAATGAGCAGTTCTTC

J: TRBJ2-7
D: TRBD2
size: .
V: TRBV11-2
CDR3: CASSLLSGGAPPCSYEQYF
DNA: TGTGCCAGCAGCTTACTTAGCGGGGGTGCACCTCCGTGCTCCTACGAGCAGTACTTC

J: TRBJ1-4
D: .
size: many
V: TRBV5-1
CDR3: CASSLEGSRGEKLFF
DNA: TGCGCCAGCAGCTTGGAAGGAAGCCGCGGTGAAAAACTGTTTTTT

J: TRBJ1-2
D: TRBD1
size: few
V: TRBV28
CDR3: CASRITGTGPTNYGYTF
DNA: TGTGCCAGCAGAATAACCGGGACAGGGCCCACTAACTATGGCTACACCTTC

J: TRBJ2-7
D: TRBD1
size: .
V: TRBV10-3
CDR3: CAISEDRGYEQYF
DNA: TGTGCCATCAGTGAGGACAGGGGGTACGAGCAGTACTTC

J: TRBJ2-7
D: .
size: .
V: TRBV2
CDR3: CASSGPGTPSYEQYF
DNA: TGTGCCAGCAGTGGTCCCGGGACACCTTCCTACGAGCAGTACTTC

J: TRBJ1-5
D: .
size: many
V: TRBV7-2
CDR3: CASSLAVGSQPQHF
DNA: TGTGCCAGCAGCTTAGCGGTGGGCAGCCAGCCCCAGCATTTT

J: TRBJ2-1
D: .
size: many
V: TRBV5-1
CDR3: CASSLDMRGNEQFF
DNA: TGCGCCAGCAGCTTGGATATGCGGGGCAATGAGCAGTTCTTC

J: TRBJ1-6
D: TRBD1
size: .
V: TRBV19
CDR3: CASSIRTGNSPLHF
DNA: TGTGCCAGTAGTATTCGGACAGGTAATTCACCCCTCCACTTT

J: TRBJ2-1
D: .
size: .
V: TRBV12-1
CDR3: CASSFRADGRDGQFF
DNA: TGTGCCAGCAGCTTCCGAGCAGACGGTCGGGATGGGCAGTTCTTC

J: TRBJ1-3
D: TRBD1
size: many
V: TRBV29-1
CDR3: CSVGDRGNTIYF
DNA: TGCAGCGTTGGGGACAGGGGGAACACCATATATTTT

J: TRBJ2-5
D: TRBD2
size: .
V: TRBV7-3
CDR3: CASSRSGGGTQYF
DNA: TGTGCCAGCAGCCGTAGCGGGGGGGGTACCCAGTACTTC

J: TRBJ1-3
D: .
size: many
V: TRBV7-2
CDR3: CASSLSGNTIYF
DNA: TGTGCCAGCAGCTTATCTGGAAACACCATATATTTT

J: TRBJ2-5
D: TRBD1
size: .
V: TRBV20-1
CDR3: CSAALPGTAQETQYF
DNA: TGCAGTGCGGCTCTGCCCGGGACAGCCCAAGAGACCCAGTACTTC

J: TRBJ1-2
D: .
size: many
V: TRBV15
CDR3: CATSRVGTSTGYTF
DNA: TGTGCCACCAGCAGAGTCGGGACATCTACTGGCTACACCTTC

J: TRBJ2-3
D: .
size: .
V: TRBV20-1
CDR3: CSAGASVADTQYF
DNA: TGCAGTGCTGGAGCTAGCGTAGCAGATACGCAGTATTTT

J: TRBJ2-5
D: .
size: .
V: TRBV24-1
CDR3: CATSDLQGLRGSETQYF
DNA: TGTGCCACCAGTGATTTGCAGGGATTACGGGGGAGCGAGACCCAGTACTTC

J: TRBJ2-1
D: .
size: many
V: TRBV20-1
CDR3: CSARAETGLYNEQFF
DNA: TGCAGTGCTAGAGCGGAGACAGGTCTTTACAATGAGCAGTTCTTC

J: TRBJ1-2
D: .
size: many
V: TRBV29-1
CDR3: CSVGRGGYTF
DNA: TGCAGCGTTGGGAGGGGTGGCTACACCTTC

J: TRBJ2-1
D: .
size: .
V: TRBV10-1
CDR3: CASSEGGNSYNEQFF
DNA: TGCGCCAGCAGTGAGGGCGGGAACTCCTACAATGAGCAGTTCTTC

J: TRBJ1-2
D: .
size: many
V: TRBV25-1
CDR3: CASSEPGPNYGYTF
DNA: TGTGCCAGCAGTGAGCCCGGACCTAACTATGGCTACACCTTC

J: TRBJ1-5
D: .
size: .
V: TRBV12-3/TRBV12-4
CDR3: CASSPDSLINRPQHF
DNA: TGTGCCAGCAGCCCGGACAGTCTTATTAATCGGCCCCAGCATTTT

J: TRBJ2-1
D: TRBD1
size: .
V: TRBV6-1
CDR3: CASNPRQGAYNEQFF
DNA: TGTGCCAGCAACCCCCGACAGGGGGCCTACAATGAGCAGTTCTTC

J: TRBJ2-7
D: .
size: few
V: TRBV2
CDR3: CASSELYEQYF
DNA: TGTGCCAGCAGTGAGTTGTACGAGCAGTACTTC

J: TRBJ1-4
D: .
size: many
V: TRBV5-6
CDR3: CASSFGLTEEKLFF
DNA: TGTGCCAGCAGCTTCGGGCTTACGGAGGAAAAACTGTTTTTT

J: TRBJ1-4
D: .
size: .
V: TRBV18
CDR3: CASSRGTNEKLFF
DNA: TGTGCCAGCTCACGGGGGACCAATGAAAAACTGTTTTTT

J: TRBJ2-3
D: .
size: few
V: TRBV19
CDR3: CASRTGRETDTQYF
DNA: TGTGCCAGTAGGACGGGCAGGGAAACAGATACGCAGTATTTT

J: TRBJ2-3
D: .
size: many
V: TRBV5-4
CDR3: CASSWTILGTQYF
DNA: TGTGCCAGCAGCTGGACAATTTTGGGTACGCAGTATTTT

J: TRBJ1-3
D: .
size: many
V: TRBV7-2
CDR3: CASSTRQAGRNTIYF
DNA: TGTGCCAGCAGCACAAGACAGGCCGGGAGAAACACCATATATTTT

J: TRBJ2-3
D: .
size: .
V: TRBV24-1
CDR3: CATSEARADTQYF
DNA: TGTGCCACCAGTGAGGCTCGAGCGGATACGCAGTATTTT

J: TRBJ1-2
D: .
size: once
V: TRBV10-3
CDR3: CAISSQETSGNYGYTF
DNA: TGTGCCATCAGTTCCCAGGAAACTTCGGGTAACTATGGCTACACCTTC